A selection of T cell receptor beta chains follows, all from one sample in a study of cytomegalovirus exposure and HLA in healthy donors. TCRdb keeps only in-frame clones here, not all; method: immunoSEQ multiplex PCR. Here the sample spans about 84,000 clones, 63% being singletons. The sample was PBMCs. The receptor source for this set is a woman between 40 and 55 years old in good health and CMV-seropositive. Both conserved end residues are part of each CDR3.

v_gene,j_gene,CDR3aa
TRBV5-4,TRBJ2-2,CASSLRLAGGAGELFF
TRBV27,TRBJ2-3,CASSRTSGRPLSTDTQYF
TRBV9,TRBJ2-7,CASSVAGFSYEQYF
TRBV21-1,TRBJ2-4,CASSYLIAGLRRKNIQYF
TRBV27,TRBJ2-7,CASSLRVTYEQYF
TRBV2,TRBJ2-2,CASNYSPNTGELFF
TRBV6-1,TRBJ2-1,CASSLDRGKVEQFF
TRBV18,TRBJ2-1,CASSPPTSTGRAYNEQFF
TRBV30,TRBJ1-2,CAWDQGGANGYTF
TRBV27,TRBJ2-5,CASSLTAGAVGTQYF
TRBV29-1,TRBJ2-1,CSVDRDSYNEQFF
TRBV27,TRBJ2-5,CASSLGLVTAQETQYF
TRBV19,TRBJ2-1,CASSKVAGSVYEQFF
TRBV27,TRBJ2-3,CASSLGARRPTDTQYF